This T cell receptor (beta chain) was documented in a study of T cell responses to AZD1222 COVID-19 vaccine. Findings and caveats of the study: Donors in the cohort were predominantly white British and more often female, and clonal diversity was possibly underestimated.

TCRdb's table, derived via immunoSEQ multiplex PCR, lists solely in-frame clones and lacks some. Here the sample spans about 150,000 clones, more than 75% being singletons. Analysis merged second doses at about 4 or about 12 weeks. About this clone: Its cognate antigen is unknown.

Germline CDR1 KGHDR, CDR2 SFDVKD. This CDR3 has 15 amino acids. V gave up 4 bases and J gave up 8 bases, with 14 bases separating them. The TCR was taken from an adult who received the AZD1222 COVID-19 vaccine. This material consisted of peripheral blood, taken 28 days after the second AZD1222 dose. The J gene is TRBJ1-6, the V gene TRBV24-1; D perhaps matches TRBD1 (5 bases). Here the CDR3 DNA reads TGTGCCACCAGTGACCGGGACCGGAACGATTCACCCCTCCACTTT. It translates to CATSDRDRNDSPLHF.